Following are 4 T cell receptor beta chains from one sample sequenced in a study of T cells in Graves' hyperthyroidism and ophthalmopathy. TCR beta CDR3 regions were amplified from RNA transcripts. HTBI primers drove first-round RT-PCR of the TCR CDR3. TCRdb processed the multiplex PCR reads anew with MiXCR; each CDR3 protein has one entry. The sample lists 700,000 or so distinct CDR3 sequences; approximately 14% were seen once. The sequenced sample was blood. These receptors were taken from a woman in her fifties or sixties with Graves' ophthalmopathy.

The rearrangement links TRBV29-1 to TRBJ1-1; possibly TRBD1 for D (5 bases). The CDR3 is made up of 13 amino acids. Germline V gives CDR1 SQVTM, CDR2 ANQGSEA. V lost 7 bases to trimming and J lost 5 bases, with 17 bases between them. The CDR3 DNA reads as TGCAGCGCTAAAACAGGAACGGGGACTGAAGCTTTCTTT. Its translation is CSAKTGTGTEAFF.

Only a few counts were recorded for this clonotype. The chain joins TRBV20-1 to TRBJ2-1; 12 positions agree with TRBD2. Germline-derived CDR1 and CDR2 are DFQATT and SNEGSKA (reference sequence). Trimming removed 2 bases from V and 6 bases from J; junction bases left unmatched: 23. The CDR3 contains 21 residues. This CDR3 is CSARRGGNRTSGIIGVNEQFF. The DNA for the CDR3 is TGCAGTGCTAGACGGGGGGGCAACAGGACTAGCGGGATCATAGGAGTCAATGAGCAGTTCTTC.

This clonotype was recorded many times. The chain couples TRBV18 to TRBJ2-2, with 7 bases aligning to TRBD1. The CDR3 loop spans 13 amino acids. CDR1 is KGHSH, CDR2 LQKENI, per germline. V shed 3 bases and J 5 bases; nucleotides not matched to a gene: 0. CDR3 sequence: CASSPDRTGELFF. Here the CDR3 DNA reads TGTGCCAGCTCACCGGACAGGACCGGGGAGCTGTTTTTT.

This clonotype was seen repeatedly, ten times or more. The chain carries TRBV28 and TRBJ2-1; 11 bases line up with TRBD2. The CDR3 spans 16 residues. V gave up 6 bases and J gave up 5 bases; unmatched junction bases: 9. CDR1 and CDR2 from the germline V gene are MDHEN and SYDVKM. The CDR3 is CASSRTSGGMNNEQFF. CDR3 coding DNA: TGTGCCAGCAGCCGTACTAGCGGGGGAATGAACAATGAGCAGTTCTTC.